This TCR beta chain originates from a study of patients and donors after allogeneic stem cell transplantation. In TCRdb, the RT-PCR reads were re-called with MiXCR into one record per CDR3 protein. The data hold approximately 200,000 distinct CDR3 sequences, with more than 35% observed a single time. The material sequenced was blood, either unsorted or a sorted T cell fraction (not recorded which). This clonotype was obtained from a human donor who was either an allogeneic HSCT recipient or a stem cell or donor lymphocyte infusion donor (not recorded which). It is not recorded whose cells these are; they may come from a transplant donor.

CDR3 in amino acids: CSARAGGDADTQYF. The CDR3, as DNA: TGCAGTGCTAGAGCGGGCGGGGACGCAGATACGCAGTATTTT. The genes are TRBV20-1 and TRBJ2-3, with D possibly being TRBD2 (6 bases). Trimming removed 1 base from V and 4 bases from J, with 12 bases in between. The CDR3 is 14 amino acids. Germline CDR1 and CDR2: DFQATT and SNEGSKA (reference sequence).